This paragraph reports one TCR beta chain. This clonotype was seen many times. The specificity of this receptor is unknown. No quality values exist for individual bases; no much larger clone is one base distant. The data were obtained in a study of T cell repertoires in cytomegalovirus infection (dated by TCRdb to the late 2010s). Regarding the research as a whole: Alongside well-studied HLA-B-restricted epitopes, the peptide stimulations were aimed at recently identified HLA-C-restricted CMV epitopes, whose presentation resists viral immunomodulation. The HLA type of each donor mattered for the analysis, because public TCR beta signatures pointed to carriage of CMV infection along with the matching HLA type.

This specimen's treatment or condition label, interpreted: in vitro stimulation with specific CMV peptide epitopes to enrich CMV-specific T cells. The data were produced on an Illumina HiSeq 1500. TCRdb reprocessed the public reads (quality trimming at Q25 with fastp, clone calling with MiXCR) and kept in-frame beta chains. All rows with the same CDR3 protein become a single entry with the most common DNA and genes. For this sample the table gives approximately 730,000 distinct CDR3 sequences, of which 25% to 35% were detected only once. Around 13% of the sample is held by the ten biggest clonotypes. Study-wide findings and limitations: In both this cohort and an independent cohort of some 380 donors, the cumulative frequency of public TCR beta family members distinguished carriers of CMV infection plus the relevant HLA type. The ex vivo response was dominated by HLA-C-restricted CMV-specific TCR beta clonotypes, which also provided the single most frequent clonotype in two of eight donors.

The TCR was taken from a human donor in good health (CMV status not recorded). Some clones in this sample may be carry-over from other donors' samples. Sequenced material: cultured CD8+ T cells from PBMCs, taken from culture after CMV antigen stimulation.

The bases are TGTGCCAGCAGCTTGACGGACAGCTCTGGAAACACCATATATTTT. It codes for CASSLTDSSGNTIYF. The sequence is built from TRBV7-2 and TRBJ1-3; tentative D gene TRBD1, with 6 bases matching. The germline V gene provides CDR1 SGHTA and CDR2 FQGNSA. V lost 3 bases and J lost 0 bases; the stretch between them is 9 bases long. Spanning cysteine to phenylalanine, the CDR3 consists of 15 amino acids. Only CDR3 DNA is held: 45 bases, read in frame from base 1.